This T cell receptor beta chain was retrieved from a study of OX40 agonist ivuxolimab in advanced cancers. About the research overall: The study gave patients intravenous ivuxolimab at 0.01 to 10 mg/kg every 2 weeks. Findings of the study overall: It was not determined which antigens were specifically recognized by the peripheral T cells that had undergone clonal expansion. Low normalized T-cell clonal expansion was also seen in some nonresponders.

The V end was cut by 8 bases, the J end by 11 bases, with 18 bases between. Germline loops: CDR1 SGHTA, CDR2 FQGNSA. This CDR3 is built from 12 residues. Measured with immunoSEQ multiplex PCR; TCRdb has only the in-frame clones, and not every one. The sample yields around 35,000 clones, roughly nine tenths seen once. A word on this clone: Its specificity is unknown.

This sample comprised CD4+ or CD8+ T cells sorted from blood, obtained in a trial of the OX40 agonist ivuxolimab. This sequence originates from an adult with an advanced solid tumor such as melanoma, head and neck, liver or kidney cancer. This chain connects TRBV7-2 to TRBJ1-1; perhaps TRBD1 as D (5 bases). The CDR3 reads CASAGGARGAFF. The CDR3 bases are TGTGCCAGCGCGGGCGGGGCTCGAGGGGCTTTCTTT.